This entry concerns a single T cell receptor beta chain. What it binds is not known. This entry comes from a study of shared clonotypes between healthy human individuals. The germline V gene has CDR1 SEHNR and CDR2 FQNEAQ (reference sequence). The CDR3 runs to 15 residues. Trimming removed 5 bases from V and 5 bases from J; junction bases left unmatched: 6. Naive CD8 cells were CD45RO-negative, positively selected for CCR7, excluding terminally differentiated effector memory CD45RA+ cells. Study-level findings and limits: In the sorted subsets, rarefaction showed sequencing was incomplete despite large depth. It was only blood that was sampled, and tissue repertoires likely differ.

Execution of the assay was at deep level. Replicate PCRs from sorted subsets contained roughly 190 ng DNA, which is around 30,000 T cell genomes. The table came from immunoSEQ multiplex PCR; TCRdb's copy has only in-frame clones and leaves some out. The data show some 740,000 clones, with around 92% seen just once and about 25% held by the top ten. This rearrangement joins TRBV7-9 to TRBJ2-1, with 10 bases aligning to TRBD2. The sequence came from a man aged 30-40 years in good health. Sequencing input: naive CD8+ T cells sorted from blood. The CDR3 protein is CASSPPAGGNNEQFF. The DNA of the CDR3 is TGTGCCAGCAGCCCCCCAGCGGGAGGGAACAATGAGCAGTTCTTC.